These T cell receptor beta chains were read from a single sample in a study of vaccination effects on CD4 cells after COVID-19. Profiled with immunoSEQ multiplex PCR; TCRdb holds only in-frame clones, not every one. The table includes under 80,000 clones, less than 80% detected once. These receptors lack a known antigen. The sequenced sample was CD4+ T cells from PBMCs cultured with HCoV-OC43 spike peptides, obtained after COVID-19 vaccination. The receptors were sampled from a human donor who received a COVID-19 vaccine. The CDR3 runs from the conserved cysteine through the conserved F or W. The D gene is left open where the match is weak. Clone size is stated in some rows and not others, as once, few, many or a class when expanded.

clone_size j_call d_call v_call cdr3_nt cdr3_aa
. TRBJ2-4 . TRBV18 TGTGCCAGCTCACTACTCCAAGGACTAGCCAAAAACATTCAGTACTTC CASSLLQGLAKNIQYF
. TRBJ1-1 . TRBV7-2 TGTGCCAGCAGCCCCAGAGGAGGGACTGAAGCTTTCTTT CASSPRGGTEAFF
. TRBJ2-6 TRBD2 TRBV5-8 TGTGCCAGCAGCTGGGGGGGGTTCTCTGGGGCCAACGTCCTGACTTTC CASSWGGFSGANVLTF
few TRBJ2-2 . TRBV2 TGTGCCAGCAGACAGGGTACGAACACCGGGGAGCTGTTTTTT CASRQGTNTGELFF
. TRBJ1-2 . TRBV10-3 TGTGCCATCAGAGACAAAGGGGGTAACGGCTACACCTTC CAIRDKGGNGYTF
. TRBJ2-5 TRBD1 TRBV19 TGTGCCAGTAGTATACCCGGGACAGGGAAAGAGACCCAGTACTTC CASSIPGTGKETQYF
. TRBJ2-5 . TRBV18 TGTGCCAGCTCAGGGGGCCTCCAAGAGACCCAGTACTTC CASSGGLQETQYF
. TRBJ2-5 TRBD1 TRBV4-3 TGCGCCAGCAGCCAAGACCCCAGGGGGGAGACCCAGTACTTC CASSQDPRGETQYF
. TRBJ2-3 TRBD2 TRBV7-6 TGTGCCAGCAGCTTCCAGCGGGGGGTAAGGACAGATACGCAGTATTTT CASSFQRGVRTDTQYF
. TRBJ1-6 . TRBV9 TGTGCCAGCAGCGTAGTAGCGGCAGATAATTCACCCCTCCACTTT CASSVVAADNSPLHF
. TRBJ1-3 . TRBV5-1 TGCGCCAGCAGCTTGGCCCCCGATCTGTACATATATTTT CASSLAPDLYIYF
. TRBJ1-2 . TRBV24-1 TGTGCCACCAGTGATTTCAGAAACTATGGCTACACCTTC CATSDFRNYGYTF